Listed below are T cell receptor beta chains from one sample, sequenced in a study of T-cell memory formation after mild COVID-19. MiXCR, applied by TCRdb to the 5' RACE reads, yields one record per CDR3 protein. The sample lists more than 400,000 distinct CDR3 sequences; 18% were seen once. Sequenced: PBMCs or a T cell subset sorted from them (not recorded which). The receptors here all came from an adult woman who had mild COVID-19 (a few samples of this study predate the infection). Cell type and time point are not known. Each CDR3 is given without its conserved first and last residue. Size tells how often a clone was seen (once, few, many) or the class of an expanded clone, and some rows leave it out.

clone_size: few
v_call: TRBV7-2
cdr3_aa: ASSLSGPTNTGELF

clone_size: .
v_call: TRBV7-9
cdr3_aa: ASSPPPASSYTDTQY

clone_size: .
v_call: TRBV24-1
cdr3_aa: ATSAGNPTDTQY

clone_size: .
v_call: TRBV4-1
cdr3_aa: ASSQDELYGYT

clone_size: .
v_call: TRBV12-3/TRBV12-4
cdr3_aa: ASSFAGTKYNEQF

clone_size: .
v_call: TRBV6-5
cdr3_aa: ASSSTIGGLKNTEAF

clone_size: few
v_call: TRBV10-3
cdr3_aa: AISESGMNYGYT

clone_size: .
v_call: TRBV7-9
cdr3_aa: ASSRGWGGDTQY

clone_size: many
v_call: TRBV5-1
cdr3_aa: ASSLVGGSYNEQF

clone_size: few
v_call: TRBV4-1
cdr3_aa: ASSQEDSRNSPLH

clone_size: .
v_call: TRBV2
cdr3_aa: ASSGGTAAYEQY

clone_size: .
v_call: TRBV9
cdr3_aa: ASSPGTLPGGEQY

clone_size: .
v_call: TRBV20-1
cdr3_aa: SARSGRWNNEQF

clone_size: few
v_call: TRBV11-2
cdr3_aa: ASSLWGGNSPLH

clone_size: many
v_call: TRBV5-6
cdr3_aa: ASSLAKEQRYSNQPQH

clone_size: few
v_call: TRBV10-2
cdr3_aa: ASKRGVVETQY

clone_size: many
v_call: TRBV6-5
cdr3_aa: ASKTGGLETQY

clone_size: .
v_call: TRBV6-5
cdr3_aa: ASSYGTAYQETQY

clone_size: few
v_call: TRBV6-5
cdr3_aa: ASSYSRLAGEYEQY

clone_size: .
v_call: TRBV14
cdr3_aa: ASSRVGTGEDEQF

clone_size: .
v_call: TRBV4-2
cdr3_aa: ASSQSYRFSNYGYT

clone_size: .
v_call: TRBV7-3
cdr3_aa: ASSLYGGAIDTQY

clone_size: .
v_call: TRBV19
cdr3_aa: ASKERGTDTQY

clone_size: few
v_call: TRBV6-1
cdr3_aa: ASRRTEGRALNEQF

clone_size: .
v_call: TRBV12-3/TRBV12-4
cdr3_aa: ASSPDRSGYT

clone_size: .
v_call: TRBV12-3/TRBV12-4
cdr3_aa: ASSHTGYTEAF

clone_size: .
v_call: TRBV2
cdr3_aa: ASSEERTYEQY

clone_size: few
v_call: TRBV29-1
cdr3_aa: SVEGLGAGGYEQY

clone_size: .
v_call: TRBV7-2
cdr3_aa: ASSALAGGEDEQF

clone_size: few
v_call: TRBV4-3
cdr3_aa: ASSQDKPRGSGNEQF

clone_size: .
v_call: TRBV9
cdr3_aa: ASSGVPGVATGELF

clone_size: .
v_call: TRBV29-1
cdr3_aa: SVEFGRAQETQY

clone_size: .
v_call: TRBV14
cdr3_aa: ASSQGQGFTDTQY

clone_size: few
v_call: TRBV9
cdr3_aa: ASSVQGAHVDTQY

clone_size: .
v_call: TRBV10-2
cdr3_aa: ASATGLAGVGEQY

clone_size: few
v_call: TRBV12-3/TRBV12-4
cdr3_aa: ASNPGGGPRDTQY

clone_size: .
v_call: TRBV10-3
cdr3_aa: AIRKTSGREDEQF

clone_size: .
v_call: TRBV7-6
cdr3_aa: ASSFSGTSSYNEQF

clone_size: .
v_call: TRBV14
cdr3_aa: ASSLVPGQLYEQY

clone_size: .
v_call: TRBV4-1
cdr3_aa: ASSQATGAFYNEQF

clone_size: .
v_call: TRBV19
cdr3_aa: ASSEFGFEAF

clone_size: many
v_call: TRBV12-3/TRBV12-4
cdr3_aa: ASTSTRQGRGYGYT

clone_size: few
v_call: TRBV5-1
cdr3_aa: ASSFRAVTGELF

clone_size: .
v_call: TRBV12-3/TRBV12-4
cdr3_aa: ASSPGKGRSGEQF

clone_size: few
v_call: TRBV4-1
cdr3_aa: ASSQRIGLQDEQY

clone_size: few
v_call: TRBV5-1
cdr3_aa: ASSLWGWTDDVDTQY

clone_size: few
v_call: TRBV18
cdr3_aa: ASSPSREGGQPQH